This TCR beta chain was profiled in a study of T cells in localized non-small cell lung cancer (dated by TCRdb to 2019 to 2021). As for the study more broadly: Comparing tumors with uninvolved tumor-adjacent lungs, the study looked at the T cell repertoires of hundreds of patients with early-stage NSCLC. The cohort consisted of 236 treatment-naive NSCLC patients whose localized lung tumors had been resected. NSCLC patients had a mean age of roughly 69 years, and 120 to 150 were male and nearly 110 female.

The immunoSEQ Assay was used to sequence TCR beta CDR3 regions from DNA. The paper's processing steps were these. To compute T cell density, TCR beta template counts were normalized to usable DNA, which was estimated by amplifying housekeeping genes. Richness was estimated with the preseqR package, extrapolating to 400,000 templates for PBMC samples and 120,000 templates for tissue samples. Clonality was taken to be one minus Pielou's evenness. To identify tissue-enriched TCRs, differential abundance testing was run on productive amino-acid clonotypes with a minimum total count of 5 and an alpha of 0.1. Repertoire overlap between compartments was quantified with the Jaccard Index and Morisita Overlap Index. GLIPH grouped TCR beta CDR3s together with public tetramer-defined viral CDR3s, and a viral motif had to include at least three viral sequences and also show V-gene enrichment. Here the immuneACCESS table is served through TCRdb, limited to in-frame sequences with V and J called. Missing clones are a known gap in these copies; in checked studies unresolved V genes cover under half, and the rest lacks a known reason. That table furnishes V, J and clone size, whereas the DNA furnished D and trimming. The sample table lists 13,000 or so clones, approximately 89% of them with a count of one. The ten largest clonotypes hold about 2.9% of the sample.

About this clone: What antigen it recognizes has not been identified. Base qualities are not at hand, and no much larger clone is one base apart.

At diagnosis, tumor, uninvolved tumor-adjacent lung and peripheral blood were collected and then preserved as a mix of FFPE and fresh-frozen material. For TCR repertoire profiling, the blood samples were analyzed as peripheral blood mononuclear cells. What the work shows at the level of the full study, not this receptor alone: Of the top 100 tumor clones, a median of roughly 56 were detected in paired uninvolved adjacent lung; about 26 were also among that lung's top 100. Higher T cell density in blood was associated with longer overall survival, whereas higher clonality in adjacent lung was associated with shorter survival. Because the study design was exploratory, TCR variables were selected using unadjusted p-values without false-discovery rate correction. Because multi-region tumor sequencing was not done, intratumor heterogeneity could not be ruled out. Uninvolved tumor-adjacent lung showed the highest T cell clonality, higher than tumor, which suggests more focused antigenic responses in the adjacent lung.

The origin of this receptor is a man aged 35 to 69 with stage III lung adenocarcinoma. Material: peripheral blood mononuclear cells, obtained before any cancer treatment.

The CDR3 region: CASSWVSSGANVLTF. The nucleotide sequence is TGTGCCAGCAGCTGGGTAAGCTCTGGGGCCAACGTCCTGACTTTC. The sequence joins TRBV27 to TRBJ2-6; no D gene call is confident. The germline V gene (reference sequence) supplies CDR1 MNHEY and CDR2 SMNVEV. The germline ends are 9 bases apart after V is trimmed by 6 bases and J by 0 bases. The CDR3 runs 15 amino acids, cysteine and phenylalanine included. Left in the record is the CDR3 DNA by itself, 45 bases read in frame from the first base.